The 26 T cell receptor beta chains presented below share a single source sample, sequenced in a study of cytomegalovirus exposure and HLA in healthy donors. The primer mix had 60 Vbeta and 13 Jbeta primers. Measured with immunoSEQ multiplex PCR; TCRdb has only the in-frame clones, and not every one. The profile shows some 120,000 clones, around 80% of them singletons. Sequencing was done on a sample of PBMCs. The receptors were gathered from a man between 25 and 39 years old in good health and CMV-seropositive.

The rearrangement joins TRBV5-1 to TRBJ2-7, with TRBD1 identical over 12 bases. This CDR3 comprises 17 residues. After removal of 4 bases from V and 4 bases from J, the junction contained 12 bases not matched to a gene. The V gene's germline CDR1 is SGHRS and CDR2 YFSETQ. The CDR3 is CASSEQPPGQGAYEQYF. The DNA of the CDR3 is TGCGCCAGCAGCGAGCAGCCGCCGGGACAGGGGGCTTACGAGCAGTACTTC.

The V call is TRBV28, the J call TRBJ2-7, with D tentatively TRBD1 (6 bases). CDR1 MDHEN and CDR2 SYDVKM come from the germline V gene. This CDR3 has 13 residues. V lost 4 bases to trimming and J lost 6 bases, with 13 bases between them. Written as DNA, the CDR3 is TGTGCCAGCAGTTCTGGGGGCGCCCTCGAGCAGTACTTC. It translates to CASSSGGALEQYF. The full variable domain, completed using reference TRBV28 and TRBJ2-7, is DVKVTQSSRYLVKRTGEKVFLECVQDMDHENMFWYRQDPGLGLRLIYFSYDVKMKEKGDIPEGYSVSREKKERFSLILESASTNQTSMYLCASSSGGALEQYFGPGTRLTVT.

A few counts support this clone. The CDR3 DNA sequence: TGTGCCAGCAGCCACCTAGCGGGAGTAACAAATGAGCAGTTCTTC. Protein: CASSHLAGVTNEQFF. The V call is TRBV7-6, the J call TRBJ2-1; 10 nucleotides match TRBD2. Germline V gives CDR1 SGHVS, CDR2 FNYEAQ. The CDR3 has 15 residues. V shed 5 bases and J 7 bases; nucleotides not matched to a gene: 8.

This chain links TRBV6-6 with TRBJ2-7; 10 bases are a match to TRBD1. Germline assignment: CDR1 MNHNY and CDR2 SVGAGI (reference sequence). CDR3 length: 15 amino acids. V lost 2 bases and J lost 2; bases outside the gene matches: 3. The CDR3 DNA is TGTGCCAGCAGTTACATCGGGACAGGGGCCTACGAGCAGTACTTC. Its translation is CASSYIGTGAYEQYF.

The gene calls are TRBV4-3 and TRBJ1-1; the D is unclear. Deletions cut 4 bases from V and 1 base from J, with 10 bases between. From germline, CDR1 is LGHNA and CDR2 YSLEER. There are 14 residues in the CDR3. The CDR3 is CASSPTAGNTEAFF. The DNA of the CDR3 is TGCGCCAGCAGCCCAACAGCTGGGAACACTGAAGCTTTCTTT.

J is TRBJ1-2 and V is TRBV6-1; 7 bases are shared with TRBD1. Germline loops: CDR1 MNHNS, CDR2 SASEGT. V was clipped by 2 bases and J by 5 bases; unmatched bases: 11. The CDR3 contains 16 residues. The CDR3 bases are TGTGCCAGCAGTGAAAGTCGGACAGGAAGACAATATGGCTACACCTTC. Amino acid sequence: CASSESRTGRQYGYTF.

This clone has only a few counts. The V and J genes are TRBV7-9 and TRBJ2-1; D is ambiguous. V was shortened by 0 bases and J by 6 bases, with 6 bases between the two germline ends. Germline V gene data show CDR1 as SEHNR and CDR2 as FQNEAQ (reference sequence). The CDR3 loop spans 13 amino acids. The DNA for the CDR3 is TGTGCCAGCAGCTTAGCGCCGGGCAATGAGCAGTTCTTC. Amino acid sequence: CASSLAPGNEQFF.

The chain joins TRBV25-1 to TRBJ2-1; D is possibly TRBD1 (6 bases). The CDR3 sequence is 13 residues long. The germline V gene encodes CDR1 MGHDK and CDR2 SYGVNS. V gave up 5 bases and J gave up 5 bases, with 10 bases separating them. The CDR3 nucleotides are TGTGCCAGCAGTCGACAGGTTAACAATGAGCAGTTCTTC. Its translation: CASSRQVNNEQFF.

This clone has only one observation. J is TRBJ2-5 and V is TRBV6-5; 10 bases agree with TRBD2. The CDR3 loop spans 14 amino acids. V trimming: 9 bases; J trimming: 3 bases; junction bases outside the gene matches: 7. The germline V gene has CDR1 MNHEY and CDR2 SVGAGI. The CDR3 reads CARALAGVEETQYF. The CDR3 nucleotides read TGTGCCAGGGCTCTAGCGGGAGTTGAAGAGACCCAGTACTTC.

This chain connects TRBV5-6 to TRBJ1-1; tentative D call: TRBD1 (5 bases). Trimming shortened V by 4 bases and J by 6 bases, and 10 bases separated the two germline ends. Germline assignment: CDR1 SGHDT and CDR2 YYEEEE. The CDR3 is 12 residues long. CDR3 in DNA: TGTGCCAGCAGCCTCTGGGGCCCTGAAGCTTTCTTT. This sequence encodes CASSLWGPEAFF.

This sequence joins TRBV9 and TRBJ1-2; possible D gene TRBD1, 6 bases. The CDR3 contains 13 residues. Trimming cost V 3 bases and J 4 bases, with 10 bases left between them. From germline, CDR1 is SGDLS and CDR2 YYNGEE. DNA for the CDR3: TGTGCCAGCAGCGCTGAACAGGGCTATGGCTACACCTTC. The encoded protein is CASSAEQGYGYTF.

The chain recombines TRBV7-8 with TRBJ2-3; 8 bases align to TRBD1. The germline CDR1 and CDR2 sequences are SGHVS and FQNEAQ. The CDR3 is made up of 17 amino acids. The V and J ends lost 2 bases and 1 base, in that order; junction bases with no gene match: 8. The CDR3 is CASSLYRGKIGTDTQYF. Here the CDR3 DNA reads TGTGCCAGCAGCTTATACAGGGGGAAGATCGGCACAGATACGCAGTATTTT.

J is TRBJ2-5 and V is TRBV4-2, with D possibly matching TRBD1 (7 bases). Trimming stripped 4 bases from V and 7 bases from J, with 22 bases between. Germline V CDR1 and CDR2: LGHNA, YNFKEQ. The CDR3 runs to 16 residues. DNA of the CDR3: TGTGCCAGCAGCCCATTAGCGGAGGGGGCGGAGAGGACCCAGTACTTC. This sequence encodes CASSPLAEGAERTQYF.

The V gene is TRBV25-1, the J gene TRBJ2-1; TRBD2 agrees at 8 bases. In germline, CDR1 is MGHDK, CDR2 SYGVNS. J was trimmed by 6 bases and V by 4 bases; bases with no gene match: 5. The CDR3 is 14 residues long. CDR3 protein: CASSGRTSPNEQFF. The CDR3, as DNA: TGTGCCAGCAGTGGGAGGACTAGCCCCAATGAGCAGTTCTTC.

The chain is built from TRBV5-1 and TRBJ2-3; the D is unclear. The germline V gene has CDR1 SGHRS and CDR2 YFSETQ. The CDR3 runs to 13 residues. The V end was cut by 4 bases, the J end by 1 base, with 7 bases between. CDR3 sequence: CASSAIGTDTQYF. CDR3 bases: TGCGCCAGCAGCGCTATCGGCACAGATACGCAGTATTTT.

This clone was seen a handful of times. This chain links TRBV18 with TRBJ2-1; 11 bases line up with TRBD2. The CDR3 extends over 17 amino acids. The V gene's germline CDR1 is KGHSH and CDR2 LQKENI. The J segment lost 7 bases and the V segment lost 5 bases, leaving 13 bases of the junction unmatched. The CDR3 nucleotides are TGTGCCAGCTCATTCCGAGTAGCGGGAGGGCCTAGGAATGAGCAGTTCTTC. Its translation is CASSFRVAGGPRNEQFF.

The rearrangement joins TRBV10-3 to TRBJ2-7, with TRBD1 matching 11 bases. This CDR3 is built from 13 residues. Germline loops: CDR1 ENHRY, CDR2 SYGVKD. Trimming at V came to 8 bases and at J to 2 bases, leaving 2 bases not matched to a gene. The CDR3: CAIPGQGAYEQYF. The CDR3 DNA follows: TGTGCCATCCCGGGACAGGGGGCCTACGAGCAGTACTTC.

This clone was seen a few times. The rearrangement joins TRBV19 to TRBJ2-1, with unresolved D. The V end lost 5 bases, the J end lost 4 bases, and 12 bases lay between the germline ends. The CDR3 contains 14 residues. CDR1 and CDR2 from the germline V gene are LNHDA and SQIVND (reference sequence). The DNA for the CDR3 is TGTGCCAGTAGTCGACGGAGTGGGTACAATGAGCAGTTCTTC. This gives the protein CASSRRSGYNEQFF.

The chain carries TRBV4-2 and TRBJ1-1; 8 bases are a match to TRBD1. The trim removed 4 bases at V and 11 bases at J, leaving 12 bases unmatched. Germline V CDR1 and CDR2: LGHNA, YNFKEQ. The CDR3 extends over 14 amino acids. The CDR3 coding sequence is TGTGCCAGCAGCCGTATGGACAGGGATCTTGTCGCTTTCTTT. This gives the protein CASSRMDRDLVAFF.

The chain carries TRBV6-5 and TRBJ1-2, with TRBD1 as a possible D gene (6 bases). Between the trimmed V and J ends, which lost 0 bases and 5 bases, there was a span of 7 bases. Germline CDR1 and CDR2: MNHEY and SVGAGI. CDR3 length equals 13 residues. CDR3 sequence: CASSYSGTYGYTF. For the CDR3, the DNA is TGTGCCAGCAGTTACTCCGGGACATATGGCTACACCTTC.

The gene calls are TRBV15 and TRBJ2-1; D is uncertain. CDR1 is LNHNV, CDR2 YYDKDF, per germline (reference sequence). The CDR3 runs to 15 residues. Trimming cost V 0 bases and J 10 bases, with 16 bases left between them. The CDR3 DNA follows: TGTGCCACCAGCAGAGACTGGCGCATAGCTCCAGAGCAGTTCTTC. This encodes CATSRDWRIAPEQFF.

The sample holds one count of this clone. The CDR3 DNA reads TGCGCCAGCGGGTTTTCTAGCGGAAGAGGAAAAGAGACCCAGTACTTC. It yields the protein CASGFSSGRGKETQYF. The chain recombines TRBV10-2 with TRBJ2-5; 7 nucleotides match TRBD2. This CDR3 spans 16 amino acids. The V gene's germline CDR1 is WSHSY and CDR2 SAAADI. The trim removed 8 bases at V and 3 bases at J, leaving 15 bases unmatched.

This rearrangement joins TRBV7-6 to TRBJ1-5; D gene ambiguous. This CDR3 is 12 amino acids long. Trimming cost V 5 bases and J 3 bases, with 5 bases left between them. CDR1 and CDR2 (germline): SGHVS, FNYEAQ. CDR3 nucleotides: TGTGCCAGCAGCCTTCTCAATCAGCCCCAGCATTTT. It codes for CASSLLNQPQHF.

J is TRBJ2-7 and V is TRBV29-1, with a possible D match to TRBD1 (6 bases). The V and J ends lost 4 bases and 4 bases respectively, with 14 bases between them. The CDR3 totals 13 residues. CDR1 SQVTM and CDR2 ANQGSEA come from the germline V gene. Written as DNA, the CDR3 is TGCAGCGTTGGGCCTGGGGGACAATACGAGCAGTACTTC. This translates into CSVGPGGQYEQYF.

The chain has TRBV27 and TRBJ2-1, with 7 bases matching TRBD1. Trimming cost V 3 bases and J 0 bases; bases outside gene matches: 11. Germline CDR1 reads MNHEY; CDR2 reads SMNVEV (reference sequence). The CDR3 spans 18 residues. CDR3 in DNA: TGTGCCAGCAGTTTTTTCCCGGGACAGCCGCCCTCCTACAATGAGCAGTTCTTC. As protein: CASSFFPGQPPSYNEQFF.

The chain carries TRBV6-6 and TRBJ1-2; D might be TRBD1 (5 bases). The CDR3 spans 14 residues. Germline V gene sequence: CDR1 MNHNY, CDR2 SVGAGI (reference sequence). V was shortened by 7 bases and J by 4 bases, with 16 bases between the two germline ends. The CDR3 spells CASTSGVGGYGYTF. In DNA, the CDR3 is TGTGCCAGCACCAGCGGGGTCGGGGGCTATGGCTACACCTTC.